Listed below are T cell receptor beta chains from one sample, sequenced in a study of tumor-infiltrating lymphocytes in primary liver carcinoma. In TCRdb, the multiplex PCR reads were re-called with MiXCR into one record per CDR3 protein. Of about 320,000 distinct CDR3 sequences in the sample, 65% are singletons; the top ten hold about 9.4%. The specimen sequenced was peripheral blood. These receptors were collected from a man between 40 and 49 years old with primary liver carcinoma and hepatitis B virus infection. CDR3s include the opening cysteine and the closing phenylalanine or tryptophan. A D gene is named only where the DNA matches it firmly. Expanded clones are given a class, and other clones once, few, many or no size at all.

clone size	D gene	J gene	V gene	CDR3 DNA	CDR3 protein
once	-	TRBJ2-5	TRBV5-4	TGTGCCAGCCGCATGAGGATAACGGACCCTTTATGGACCAAGTACTTC	CASRMRITDPLWTKYF
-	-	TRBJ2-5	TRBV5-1	TGCGCCAGCAGCCGGGACCCCGGGACGAAGGAGACCCAGTGCTTC	CASSRDPGTKETQCF
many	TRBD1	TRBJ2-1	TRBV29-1	TGCAGCGTTGAAACTATGACAGGGGTAAACAATGAGCAGTTCTTC	CSVETMTGVNNEQFF
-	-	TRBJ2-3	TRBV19	TGTGCCAGTAGTATAACGGAGCACCGCCTCACAGATACGCAGTATTTT	CASSITEHRLTDTQYF
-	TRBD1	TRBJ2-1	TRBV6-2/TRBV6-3	TGTGCCAGCAGTTGGGACAGCCTACACTTTAACAATGAGCAGTTCTTC	CASSWDSLHFNNEQFF
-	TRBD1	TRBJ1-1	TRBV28	TGTGCCAGCAGTTTCTCCGGAGGGGGCAGGAACACTGAAGCTTTCTTT	CASSFSGGGRNTEAFF
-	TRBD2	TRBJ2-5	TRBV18	TGTGCCAGCTCACCACTAGCGGGAGCTCAAGAGACCCAGTACTTC	CASSPLAGAQETQYF
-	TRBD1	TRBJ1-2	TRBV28	TGTGCCAGCATTAAGACAGGGACCTATGGCTACACCTTC	CASIKTGTYGYTF
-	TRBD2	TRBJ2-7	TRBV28	TGTGCCAGCAGAACTAGCGGCGAGCAGTACTTC	CASRTSGEQYF
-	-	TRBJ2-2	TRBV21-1	TGTGCCAGCAGCAAAAGCCCCAGGCGGGAGGGTCTGCACCGGGGAGCTGTTTTT	CASSKSPRREGLHRGAVF